This TCR beta chain was obtained from a study of radiotherapy plus CTLA-4 blockade in lung cancer. For the study at large: Among patients, roughly 17% showed objective responses, and roughly 31% had disease control.

Germline V gene sequence: CDR1 KGHSH, CDR2 LQKENI. The CDR3 is 13 residues long. V was cut by 3 bases and J by 6 bases, with 10 bases left in between. Focal radiation and CTLA-4 blockade (ipilimumab) were tested in chemo-refractory metastatic non-small-cell lung cancer patients. Profiled with immunoSEQ multiplex PCR; TCRdb holds only in-frame clones, not every one. The sample lists some 33,000 clones, more than 70% occurring once. The TCR was taken from a human donor with non-small cell lung cancer whose response to radiotherapy plus ipilimumab could not be evaluated. Source: peripheral blood, taken from a patient treated with radiotherapy plus ipilimumab. The rearrangement joins TRBV18 to TRBJ2-3; D is possibly TRBD1 (6 bases). In DNA, the CDR3 is TGTGCCAGCTCACCCTTTAGGGGGGATACGCAGTATTTT. The encoded protein is CASSPFRGDTQYF.